The T cell receptor (beta chain) described here comes from a study of blood T cell repertoires in COVID-19. Study at large: The United States, Italy and Spain were the sources of the acute and convalescent COVID-19 samples. From T cells, B-cell-depleted T cells, or PBMCs came the material, which was cDNA or gDNA.

Germline V lookup: CDR1 SGHTA, CDR2 FQGNSA. The V segment lost 3 bases and the J segment 5 bases; nucleotides outside the gene matches: 6. This CDR3 contains 15 residues. Measured with immunoSEQ multiplex PCR; TCRdb has only the in-frame clones, and not every one. In the table there are tens of thousands of clones, about three quarters of which are singletons. V is TRBV7-2 and J is TRBJ2-2, with 7 bases matching TRBD2. The sample consisted of peripheral blood. This clonotype was obtained from a human donor in a cohort sampled during active COVID-19. CDR3 coding DNA: TGTGCCAGCAGCTTTGCCAGCGGGGCTACCGGGGAGCTGTTTTTT. Amino acid sequence: CASSFASGATGELFF. Full variable domain (rest looked up from reference TRBV7-2 and TRBJ2-2): GAGVSQSPSNKVTEKGKDVELRCDPISGHTALYWYRQSLGQGLEFLIYFQGNSAPDKSGLPSDRFSAERTGGSVSTLTIQRTQQEDSAVYLCASSFASGATGELFFGEGSRLTVL.